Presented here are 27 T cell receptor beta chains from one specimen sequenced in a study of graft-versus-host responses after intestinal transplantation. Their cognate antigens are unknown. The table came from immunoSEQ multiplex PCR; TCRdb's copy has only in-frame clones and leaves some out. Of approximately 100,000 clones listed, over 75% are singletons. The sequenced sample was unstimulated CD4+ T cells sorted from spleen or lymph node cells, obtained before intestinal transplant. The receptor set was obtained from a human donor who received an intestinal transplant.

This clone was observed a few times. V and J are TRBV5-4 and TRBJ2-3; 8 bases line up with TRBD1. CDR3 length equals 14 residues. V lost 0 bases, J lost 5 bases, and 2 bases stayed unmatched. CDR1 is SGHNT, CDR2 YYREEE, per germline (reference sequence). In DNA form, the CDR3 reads TGTGCCAGCAGCTTGGTACAGGGGGAAGATACGCAGTATTTT. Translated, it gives CASSLVQGEDTQYF.

In DNA form, the CDR3 reads TGTGCCAGCAGACAAGGGAGGGGCCCTAATTACGAGCAGTACTTC. Protein sequence: CASRQGRGPNYEQYF. This chain links TRBV6-1 with TRBJ2-7; TRBD2 matches at 7 bases. Germline V gene lookup returns CDR1 MNHNS and CDR2 SASEGT. With V trimmed by 6 bases and J by 4 bases, 12 bases remained unmatched. The CDR3 totals 15 residues.

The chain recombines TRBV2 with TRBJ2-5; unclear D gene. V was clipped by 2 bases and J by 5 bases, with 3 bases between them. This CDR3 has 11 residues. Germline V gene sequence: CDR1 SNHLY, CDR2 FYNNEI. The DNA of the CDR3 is TGTGCCAGCAGTGAATTGGAGACCCAGTACTTC. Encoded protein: CASSELETQYF.

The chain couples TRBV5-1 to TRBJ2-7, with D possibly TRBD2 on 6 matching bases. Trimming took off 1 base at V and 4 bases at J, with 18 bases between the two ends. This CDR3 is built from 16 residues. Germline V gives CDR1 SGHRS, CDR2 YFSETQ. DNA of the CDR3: TGCGCCAGCAGCTTGTTCGAGGGACTGGTCTATTACGAGCAGTACTTC. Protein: CASSLFEGLVYYEQYF.

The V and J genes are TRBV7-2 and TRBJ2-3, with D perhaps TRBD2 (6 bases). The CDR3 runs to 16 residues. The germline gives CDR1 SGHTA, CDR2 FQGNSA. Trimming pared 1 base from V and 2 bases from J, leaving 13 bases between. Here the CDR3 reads CASSLVSGGVTDTQYF. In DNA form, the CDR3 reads TGTGCCAGCAGCTTAGTTTCTGGAGGGGTCACAGATACGCAGTATTTT.

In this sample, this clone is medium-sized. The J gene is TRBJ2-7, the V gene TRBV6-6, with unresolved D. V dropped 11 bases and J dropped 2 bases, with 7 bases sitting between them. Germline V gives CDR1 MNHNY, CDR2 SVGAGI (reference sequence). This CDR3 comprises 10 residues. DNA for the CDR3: TGTGCCCTTGGGACCTACGAGCAGTACTTC. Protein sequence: CALGTYEQYF.

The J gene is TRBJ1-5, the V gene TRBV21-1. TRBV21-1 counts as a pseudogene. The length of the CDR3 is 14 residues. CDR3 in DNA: TGTGCCACTACTGAGGAAGGGGGGAATCAGCCCCAGCATTTT. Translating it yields CATTEEGGNQPQHF.

The CDR3 DNA follows: TGTGCCAGCAGCCGGGTGGGGGCGCTAGCCGGGGAGCTGTTTTTT. Encoded protein: CASSRVGALAGELFF. J is TRBJ2-2 and V is TRBV5-4, with TRBD1 as a possible D gene (6 bases). V lost 4 bases and J lost 6, with 16 bases in between. CDR1 SGHNT and CDR2 YYREEE come from the germline V gene (reference sequence). The CDR3 consists of 15 residues.

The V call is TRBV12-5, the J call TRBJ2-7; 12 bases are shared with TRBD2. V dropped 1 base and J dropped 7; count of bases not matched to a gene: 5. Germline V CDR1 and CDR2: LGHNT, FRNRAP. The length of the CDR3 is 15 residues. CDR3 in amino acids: CASGLGLAGAGEQYF. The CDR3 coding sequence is TGTGCTAGTGGTTTGGGACTAGCGGGAGCGGGGGAGCAGTACTTC.

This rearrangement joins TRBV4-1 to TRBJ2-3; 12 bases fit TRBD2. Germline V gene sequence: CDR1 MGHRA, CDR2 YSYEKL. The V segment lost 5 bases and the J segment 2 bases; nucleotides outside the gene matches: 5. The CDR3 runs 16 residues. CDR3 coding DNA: TGCGCCAGCAGCTCAGGACTAGCGGGGATCACAGATACGCAGTATTTT. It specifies CASSSGLAGITDTQYF.

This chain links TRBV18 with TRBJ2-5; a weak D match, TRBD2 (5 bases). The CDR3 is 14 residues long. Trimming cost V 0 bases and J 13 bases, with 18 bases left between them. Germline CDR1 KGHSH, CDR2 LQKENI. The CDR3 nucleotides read TGTGCCAGCTCACCACCGTCGCTCACGGGGAAGGCGTACTTC. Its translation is CASSPPSLTGKAYF.

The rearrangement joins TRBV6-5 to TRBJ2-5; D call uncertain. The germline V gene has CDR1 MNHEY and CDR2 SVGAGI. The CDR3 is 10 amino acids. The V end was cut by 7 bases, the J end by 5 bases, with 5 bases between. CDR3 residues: CASTLETQYF. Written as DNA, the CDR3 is TGTGCCAGCACGTTGGAGACCCAGTACTTC.

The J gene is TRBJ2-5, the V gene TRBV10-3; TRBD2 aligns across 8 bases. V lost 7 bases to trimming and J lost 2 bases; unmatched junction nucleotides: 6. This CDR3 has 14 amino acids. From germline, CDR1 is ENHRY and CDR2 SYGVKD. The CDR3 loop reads CAINPGGVQETQYF. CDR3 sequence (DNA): TGTGCCATCAACCCGGGGGGGGTTCAAGAGACCCAGTACTTC.

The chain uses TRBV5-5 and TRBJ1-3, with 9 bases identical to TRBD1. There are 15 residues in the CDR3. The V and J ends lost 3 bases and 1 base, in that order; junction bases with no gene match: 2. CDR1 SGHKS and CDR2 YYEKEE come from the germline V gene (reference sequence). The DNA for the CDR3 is TGTGCCAGCAGCTGGGGACAGGGTTCTGGAAACACCATATATTTT. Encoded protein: CASSWGQGSGNTIYF.

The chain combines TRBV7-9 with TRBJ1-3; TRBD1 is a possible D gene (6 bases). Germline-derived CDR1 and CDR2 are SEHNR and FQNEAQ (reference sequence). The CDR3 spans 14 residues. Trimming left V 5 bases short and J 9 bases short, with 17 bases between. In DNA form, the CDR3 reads TGTGCCAGCAGCCTAAGGGGGGGGACCGGCACCATATATTTT. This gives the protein CASSLRGGTGTIYF. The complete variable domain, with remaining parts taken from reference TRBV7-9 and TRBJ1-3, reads DTGVSQNPRHKITKRGQNVTFRCDPISEHNRLYWYRQTLGQGPEFLTYFQNEAQLEKSRLLSDRFSAERPKGSFSTLEIQRTEQGDSAMYLCASSLRGGTGTIYFGEGSWLTVV.

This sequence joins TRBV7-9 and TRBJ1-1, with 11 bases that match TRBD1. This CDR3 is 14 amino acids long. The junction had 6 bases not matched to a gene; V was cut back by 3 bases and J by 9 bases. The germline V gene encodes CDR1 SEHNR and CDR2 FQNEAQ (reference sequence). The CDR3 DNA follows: TGTGCCAGCAGCTTCGGACAGGGGGCCCGACAAGCTTTCTTT. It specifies CASSFGQGARQAFF.

The CDR3: CAIRQGEDEQFF. The CDR3 nucleotides read TGTGCCATCAGACAGGGGGAGGATGAGCAGTTCTTC. This chain connects TRBV10-3 to TRBJ2-1, with 8 bases that match TRBD1. From germline, CDR1 is ENHRY and CDR2 SYGVKD. V was clipped by 6 bases and J by 8 bases; unmatched bases: 3. The length of the CDR3 is 12 residues.

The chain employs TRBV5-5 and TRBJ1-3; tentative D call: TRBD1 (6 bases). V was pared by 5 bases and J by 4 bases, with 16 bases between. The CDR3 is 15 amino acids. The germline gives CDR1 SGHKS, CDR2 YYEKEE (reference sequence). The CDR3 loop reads CASRTEGVFGNTIYF. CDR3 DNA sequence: TGTGCCAGCAGGACGGAGGGGGTATTCGGAAACACCATATATTTT.

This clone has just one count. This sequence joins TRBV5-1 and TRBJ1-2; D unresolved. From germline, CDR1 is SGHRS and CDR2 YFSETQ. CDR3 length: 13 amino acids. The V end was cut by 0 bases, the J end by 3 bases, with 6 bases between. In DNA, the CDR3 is TGCGCCAGCAGCTTGGAGGCCGACTATGGCTACACCTTC. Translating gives CASSLEADYGYTF.

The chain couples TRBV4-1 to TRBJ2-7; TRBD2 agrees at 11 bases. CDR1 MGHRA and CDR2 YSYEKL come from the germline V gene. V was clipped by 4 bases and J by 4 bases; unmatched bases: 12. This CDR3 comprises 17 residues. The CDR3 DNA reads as TGCGCCAGCAGCCGAGGAGGACTCGGGACTAGCGGTTACGAGCAGTACTTC. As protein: CASSRGGLGTSGYEQYF.

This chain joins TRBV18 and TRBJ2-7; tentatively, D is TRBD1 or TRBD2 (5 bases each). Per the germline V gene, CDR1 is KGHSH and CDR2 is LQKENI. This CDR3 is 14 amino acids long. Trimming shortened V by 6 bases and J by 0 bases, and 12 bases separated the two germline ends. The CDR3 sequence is CASSGDVSSYEQYF. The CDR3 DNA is TGTGCCAGCTCCGGGGACGTTAGCTCCTACGAGCAGTACTTC.

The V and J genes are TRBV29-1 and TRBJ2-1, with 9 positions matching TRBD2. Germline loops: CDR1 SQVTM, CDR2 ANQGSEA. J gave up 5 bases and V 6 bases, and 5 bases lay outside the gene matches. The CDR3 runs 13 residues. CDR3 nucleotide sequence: TGCAGCGTAAAGAGACTAGCGGACAATGAGCAGTTCTTC. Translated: CSVKRLADNEQFF.

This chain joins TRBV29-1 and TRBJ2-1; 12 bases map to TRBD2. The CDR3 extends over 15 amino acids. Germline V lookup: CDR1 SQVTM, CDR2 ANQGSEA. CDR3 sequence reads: CSTTPGTSGYNEQFF. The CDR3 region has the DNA TGCAGTACAACCCCCGGGACTAGCGGGTACAATGAGCAGTTCTTC.

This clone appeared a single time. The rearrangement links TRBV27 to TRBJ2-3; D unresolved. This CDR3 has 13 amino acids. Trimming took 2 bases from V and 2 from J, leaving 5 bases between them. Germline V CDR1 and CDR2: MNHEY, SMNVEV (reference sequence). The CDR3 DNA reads TGTGCCAGCAGTTTAGCCTACACAGATACGCAGTATTTT. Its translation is CASSLAYTDTQYF.

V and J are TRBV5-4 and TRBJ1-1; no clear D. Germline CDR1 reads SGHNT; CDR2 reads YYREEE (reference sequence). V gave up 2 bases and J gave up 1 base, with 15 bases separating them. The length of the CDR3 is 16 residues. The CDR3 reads CASSLDRGGRNTEAFF. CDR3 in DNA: TGTGCCAGCAGCTTAGACCGGGGTGGCCGGAACACTGAAGCTTTCTTT.

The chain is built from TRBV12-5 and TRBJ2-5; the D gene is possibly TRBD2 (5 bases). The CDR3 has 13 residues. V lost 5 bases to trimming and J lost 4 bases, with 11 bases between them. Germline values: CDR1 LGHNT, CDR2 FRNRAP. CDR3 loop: CASGLALGETQYF. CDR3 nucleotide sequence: TGTGCTAGTGGTCTAGCCCTTGGAGAGACCCAGTACTTC.

The CDR3 loop reads CASSGMYEQYF. CDR3 nucleotides: TGTGCCAGCAGTGGAATGTACGAGCAGTACTTC. The rearrangement uses TRBV6-6 and TRBJ2-7; D gene ambiguous. This CDR3 is 11 amino acids long. In germline, CDR1 is MNHNY, CDR2 SVGAGI (reference sequence). Trimming cost V 5 bases and J 4 bases, with 6 bases left between them.